The source of this T cell receptor beta chain is a study of blood T cells in healthy people across ages (dated by TCRdb to between 2015 and 2017). Study-level background: In model experiments, template switching captured roughly one uniquely barcoded TCR beta cDNA molecule for every two T cells. Using the same blood draw, the study looked at two additional independent replicas of 1 million unique cDNA reads for two donors, one aged 18 to 30 and the other aged 80 or older. To avoid experimental bias, donors of different ages were randomly spread across the sequencing lanes. Age-related changes in TCR beta repertoire diversity were measured in the study by deep sequencing normalized with unique cDNA molecular identifiers. The donors were split into four age groups: young (average approximately 16 years), middle-aged (more than 35), aged (roughly 65) and long-lived (roughly 88).

A word on this clonotype: Its antigen target is currently unknown. It has no much larger one-base neighbor in the sample; base qualities were not kept.

Library preparation was by 5' RACE. This sample was sequenced with an Illumina HiSeq 2500. A second PCR of roughly 6 to 11 cycles was run with a J-beta primer mix and a sample-barcoded 5' primer. Each TCR beta cDNA molecule received a unique molecular identifier from a template-switch 5' adaptor carrying 12 random nucleotides. Each sample yielded at least 2.5 million CDR3-containing paired-end reads. First-strand cDNA was synthesized from all RNA with the Mint cDNA synthesis kit, primed by a TRBC-specific oligonucleotide. Following uracil-DNA glycosylase treatment, all cDNA underwent a first 18-cycle PCR with the universal primers M1SS and BC2_uni_R. Per the source publication's procedure: Normalization of each sample was performed by random selection of 1 million high-quality reads, each carrying a distinct molecular identifier. Instead of being binned into consensus sequences, reads with shared molecular identifiers were discarded. MiTCR, set to a Q25 quality threshold and the strictest error-elimination algorithm, was used for CDR3 identification, clonotype clustering and error correction. A nonparametric unseen species model with Euler transformation was used to estimate lower-bound total TCR beta diversity. In TCRdb, the public reads were trimmed at Q25 with fastp and aligned with MiXCR, with productive beta chains retained. Rows are unified per CDR3 protein, each entry keeping the most common DNA and genes. TCRdb assigned the V and J calls; the authors' analysis was not used. Within this sample are about 730,000 distinct CDR3 sequences, with approximately 39% of them counted one time only. Roughly 19% of the sample lies in the top ten.

What the study reported, not specific to this receptor: The percentage of naive T cells measured by flow cytometry correlated strongly with observed TCR beta diversity. Compared with the aged group, the long-lived group had more naive CD4+ T cells, fewer expanded clones and increased TCR diversity, a pattern suggesting age selection. Conclusive comparison of naive and antigen-experienced compartments was prevented by the profiling of bulk unsorted PBMCs. Observed TCR beta diversity per million T cells fell roughly linearly with age, and a significant reduction was already apparent by age about 38. The CMV infection status of donors was not known, potentially confounding age-related changes in expanded clonotypes. Estimates of total diversity based on one million sequenced T cells were considered lower bounds and underestimates.

Counted from cysteine to phenylalanine, this CDR3 has 15 amino acids. Kept here is only the CDR3 DNA, which spans 45 bases and is read in frame from base 1. The CDR1 and CDR2 encoded by the germline V gene are SGHNT and YENEEA. V is cut back by 5 bases and J by 5 bases, with 6 bases in the junction unmatched. Systemically healthy Caucasian individuals from Russia, 35 to 50 in total and aged about 6 to 100 years, were included as donors. Each donor gave ten milliliters of peripheral blood, drawn into EDTA-treated Vacutainer tubes. Ficoll-Paque density-gradient centrifugation was used to isolate PBMCs, with at least 6 million obtained per sample. Trizol reagent was used to extract total RNA from PBMCs, with at least 6 micrograms per sample. For every donor, flow cytometry on a PBMC aliquot measured the percentage of naive CD45RAhigh/CD27high T cells.

The rearranged segments are TRBV11-3 and TRBJ2-1; 10 bases in the junction line up with TRBD1. Sequencing input: blood. This TCR was sampled from a woman in her sixties in good health. The nucleotide sequence reads as follows: TGTGCCAGCAGCAAAGGACAGGGGGTTAACAATGAGCAGTTCTTC. This yields the protein CASSKGQGVNNEQFF.